One sample yielded the 27 T cell receptor beta chains listed below, sequenced in a study of CD8 T cells in ankylosing spondylitis. TCRdb reprocessed the 5' RACE reads via MiXCR and lists one record per CDR3 protein. The profile shows hundreds of thousands of distinct CDR3 sequences, about 12% of them singletons. Findings of the study overall: Ankylosing spondylitis blood seemed to carry a telltale TCR beta motif made of about 8 highly homologous variants.

Antigens for these TCRs are unknown. The sample taken for sequencing was blood, either unsorted or a sorted T cell fraction (not recorded which). These receptors all come from a male donor with ankylosing spondylitis.

This clonotype has more than one count but fewer than ten. The chain carries TRBV29-1 and TRBJ1-1; unclear D gene. The CDR3 runs to 13 residues. V was clipped by 4 bases and J by 2 bases, with 11 bases between them. Germline V gene sequence: CDR1 SQVTM, CDR2 ANQGSEA. The CDR3 here is CSVAGQFNTEAFF. CDR3 in DNA: TGCAGCGTTGCTGGTCAATTTAACACTGAAGCTTTCTTT.

This clonotype has a handful of counts. The rearrangement uses TRBV5-1 and TRBJ2-5; 10 bases line up with TRBD2. J lost 1 base, V lost 0 bases, and 9 bases had no gene match. The CDR3 runs 18 residues. CDR1 SGHRS and CDR2 YFSETQ come from the germline V gene. CDR3 sequence (DNA): TGCGCCAGCAGCTTGGAGAAACCGGGACTAGCGTTCCAAGAGACCCAGTACTTC. This gives the protein CASSLEKPGLAFQETQYF. Full variable domain (rest looked up from reference TRBV5-1 and TRBJ2-5): KAGVTQTPRYLIKTRGQQVTLSCSPISGHRSVSWYQQTPGQGLQFLFEYFSETQRNKGNFPGRFSGRQFSNSRSEMNVSTLELGDSALYLCASSLEKPGLAFQETQYFGPGTRLLVL.

This clonotype was observed a handful of times. This chain links TRBV20-1 with TRBJ1-1; 10 bases are shared with TRBD1. Germline V gene sequence: CDR1 DFQATT, CDR2 SNEGSKA (reference sequence). CDR3 length: 15 amino acids. The V segment lost 6 bases and the J segment 1 base; nucleotides outside the gene matches: 8. The CDR3: CSAPRRDRGNTEAFF. The CDR3 region has the DNA TGCAGTGCCCCGCGTCGGGACAGGGGGAACACTGAAGCTTTCTTT.

This chain links TRBV11-2 with TRBJ2-5, with D uncertain. CDR1 is SGHAT, CDR2 FQNNGV, per germline. Trimming took 3 bases from V and 2 from J, leaving 10 bases between them. The CDR3 runs 14 residues. Here the CDR3 DNA reads TGTGCCAGCAGCTTTTGGACGGCTCAAGAGACCCAGTACTTC. Translated: CASSFWTAQETQYF.

The V gene is TRBV12-3 or TRBV12-4, the J gene TRBJ1-2; unclear D gene. V lost 6 bases and J lost 2, with 4 bases in between. CDR3 length equals 11 residues. The CDR3 DNA reads TGTGCCAGCAGCCAAAACTATGGCTACACCTTC. It codes for CASSQNYGYTF.

This chain joins TRBV2 and TRBJ2-4; 7 bases fit TRBD2. Germline V CDR1 and CDR2: SNHLY, FYNNEI. Unmatched junction bases numbered 5, after V lost 6 bases and J lost 3 bases. The CDR3 contains 14 residues. The CDR3 DNA reads TGTGCCAGCAGGGGGGGGACCGACAAAAACATTCAGTACTTC. Translation: CASRGGTDKNIQYF.

This clonotype was observed a few times. The chain carries TRBV6-5 and TRBJ2-6; 7 bases agree with TRBD1. This CDR3 contains 18 residues. V shed 2 bases, J shed 0 bases, and the junction held 7 bases outside the gene matches. CDR1 MNHEY and CDR2 SVGAGI come from the germline V gene. The CDR3 sequence: CASSYRAGGYSGANVLTF. The CDR3 nucleotides read TGTGCCAGCAGTTACCGAGCAGGGGGTTACTCTGGGGCCAACGTCCTGACTTTC.

The chain is built from TRBV14 and TRBJ2-1, with unresolved D. The CDR3 is 11 residues long. Germline CDR1 and CDR2: SGHDN and FVKESK. Between the trimmed V and J ends, which lost 4 bases and 11 bases, there was a span of 9 bases. The CDR3 spells CASSLKEKQFF. The DNA of the CDR3 is TGTGCCAGCAGCCTTAAGGAGAAGCAGTTCTTC.

The rearrangement uses TRBV20-1 and TRBJ1-2; D is ambiguous. Germline-derived CDR1 and CDR2 are DFQATT and SNEGSKA (reference sequence). The length of the CDR3 is 14 residues. V was clipped by 4 bases and J by 8 bases, with 20 bases between them. This CDR3 reads CSAKKFRQLWGYTF. The CDR3 nucleotides read TGCAGTGCTAAAAAATTCAGACAACTATGGGGCTACACCTTC.

In its sample, this clonotype was seen a few times. This chain links TRBV25-1 with TRBJ2-2, with D unclear. Trimming stripped 1 base from V and 0 bases from J, with 9 bases between. The CDR3 has 16 residues. Germline V gene data show CDR1 as MGHDK and CDR2 as SYGVNS. CDR3 sequence (DNA): TGTGCCAGCAGTGAATGGGGTACCACGAACACCGGGGAGCTGTTTTTT. It codes for CASSEWGTTNTGELFF.

This clonotype appeared many times. J is TRBJ1-1 and V is TRBV29-1; no definite D call. Per germline, CDR1 SQVTM and CDR2 ANQGSEA. CDR3 length: 13 amino acids. Trimming removed 0 bases from V and 5 bases from J, with 10 bases in between. CDR3: CSVEDGVGTEAFF. Here the CDR3 DNA reads TGCAGCGTTGAAGATGGAGTTGGGACTGAAGCTTTCTTT.

The rearrangement joins TRBV20-1 to TRBJ2-4; 12 nucleotides line up with TRBD2. The CDR3 covers 13 residues. J was trimmed by 8 bases and V by 7 bases; bases with no gene match: 6. Germline V gene sequence: CDR1 DFQATT, CDR2 SNEGSKA (reference sequence). The CDR3 spells CSERTSGTDIQYF. The CDR3 DNA is TGCAGTGAGCGGACTAGCGGGACGGACATTCAGTACTTC.

This chain connects TRBV29-1 to TRBJ2-1; D perhaps matches TRBD1 (6 bases). The CDR3 runs 14 residues. V lost 6 bases to trimming and J lost 4 bases, with 16 bases between them. CDR1 is SQVTM and CDR2 is ANQGSEA in the germline V gene. The CDR3 sequence: CSVPGQFSYNEQFF. In nucleotides, the CDR3 is TGCAGCGTCCCCGGACAGTTTTCTTACAATGAGCAGTTCTTC.

This clonotype has a handful of counts. The chain recombines TRBV11-1 with TRBJ2-1; D gene ambiguous. V lost 1 base, J lost 3 bases, and 10 bases lay in between. Germline CDR1 SGHAT, CDR2 FQDESV (reference sequence). The CDR3 is 15 residues long. CDR3 loop: CASSLDGLGYNEQFF. The CDR3 DNA reads TGTGCCAGCAGCTTAGACGGGTTAGGCTACAATGAGCAGTTCTTC.

V gene TRBV11-3 combines with J gene TRBJ2-3, with 7 bases fitting TRBD1. Trimming took 4 bases from V and 2 from J; bases not matched to a gene: 12. Germline values: CDR1 SGHNT, CDR2 YENEEA. This CDR3 comprises 17 residues. CDR3 in DNA: TGTGCCAGCAGCTCATTATGGGGGACAGACTACACAGATACGCAGTATTTT. Protein product: CASSSLWGTDYTDTQYF.

The genes are TRBV5-1 and TRBJ1-4; tentative D call: TRBD1 (6 bases). Trimming left V 0 bases short and J 5 bases short, with 11 bases between. Germline V gene sequence: CDR1 SGHRS, CDR2 YFSETQ. The CDR3 loop spans 15 amino acids. CDR3 DNA sequence: TGCGCCAGCAGCTTGGGGCAGGGGTACAATGAAAAACTGTTTTTT. Protein: CASSLGQGYNEKLFF.

The rearrangement links TRBV20-1 to TRBJ2-1, with TRBD2 identical over 8 bases. The CDR3 contains 14 residues. CDR1 and CDR2 (germline): DFQATT, SNEGSKA (reference sequence). V was pared by 6 bases and J by 7 bases, with 11 bases of the junction left unmatched. CDR3 protein: CSAIRASGWNEQFF. CDR3 in DNA: TGCAGTGCCATTCGGGCTAGCGGGTGGAATGAGCAGTTCTTC.

Here the CDR3 DNA reads TGCAGTGCTAGTGAGGGGGGCGGAAACACCATATATTTT. Its translation: CSASEGGGNTIYF. This chain connects TRBV20-1 to TRBJ1-3; D possibly corresponds to TRBD1 (6 bases). The CDR3 has 13 amino acids. The V end lost 3 bases, the J end lost 4 bases, and 10 bases lay between the germline ends. Germline V gives CDR1 DFQATT, CDR2 SNEGSKA (reference sequence).

There are many counts of this clonotype. CDR3 DNA sequence: TGTGCCAGCAGCCAAGAGGGCAGGGGGACTAGCGGGACCCACTACGAGCAGTACTTC. Its protein product is CASSQEGRGTSGTHYEQYF. The gene calls are TRBV4-2 and TRBJ2-7, with 13 nucleotides matching TRBD2. Losses at the gene ends were 0 bases for V and 3 bases for J; bases not matched to a gene: 11. This CDR3 region has 19 residues. The germline V gene has CDR1 LGHNA and CDR2 YNFKEQ.

This clonotype was found a few times. V is TRBV12-3 or TRBV12-4 and J is TRBJ2-7; D may be TRBD1 (5 bases). The CDR3 is made up of 13 amino acids. The germline V and J ends were trimmed by 6 bases and 6 bases, with 15 bases remaining between them. The CDR3 DNA reads TGTGCCAGCAGCTGGGGCGGCTACTCCGAGCAGTACGTC. This translates into CASSWGGYSEQYV.

This clonotype was detected many times. This chain uses TRBV3-1 with TRBJ2-1; possible D gene TRBD2, 6 bases. This CDR3 region has 15 residues. CDR1 is LGHDT and CDR2 is YNNKEL in the germline V gene (reference sequence). Trimming took off 3 bases at V and 0 bases at J, with 9 bases between the two ends. Here the CDR3 DNA reads TGTGCCAGCAGCCAGGGGAGGAGCTCCTACAATGAGCAGTTCTTC. It is translated as CASSQGRSSYNEQFF.

In this sample, this clonotype turned up a few times. The rearrangement links TRBV5-1 to TRBJ1-4; TRBD1 matches at 10 bases. The CDR3 is 16 residues long. V lost 4 bases and J lost 0; bases outside the gene matches: 3. CDR1 SGHRS and CDR2 YFSETQ come from the germline V gene. CDR3 bases: TGCGCCAGCAGCCGGGACAGGGGCTCAACTAATGAAAAACTGTTTTTT. It is translated as CASSRDRGSTNEKLFF.

This clonotype was picked up many times. This chain joins TRBV7-2 and TRBJ2-3, with TRBD2 matching 11 bases. Looked up from germline, CDR1 is SGHTA and CDR2 is FQGNSA. CDR3 size: 16 residues. Trimming cost V 5 bases and J 0 bases; bases outside gene matches: 4. This CDR3 reads CASSTSGSYSTDTQYF. The CDR3 nucleotides read TGTGCCAGCAGCACTAGCGGGAGCTATAGCACAGATACGCAGTATTTT.

This clonotype has just a few counts. The rearrangement joins TRBV24-1 to TRBJ1-1; unclear D gene. The length of the CDR3 is 13 residues. Germline-derived CDR1 and CDR2 are KGHDR and SFDVKD. The V gene lost 5 bases and the J gene lost 5 bases, with 11 bases spanning the gap. CDR3 DNA: TGTGCCACCAGTGCCCCGGGTTGGACTGAAGCTTTCTTT. This gives the protein CATSAPGWTEAFF.

This chain uses TRBV3-1 with TRBJ1-1, with no clear D. Trimming removed 1 base at V and 10 bases at J, with 7 bases between. Germline V gene lookup returns CDR1 LGHDT and CDR2 YNNKEL (reference sequence). This CDR3 spans 11 amino acids. The DNA of the CDR3 is TGTGCCAGCAGCCAAGGATCCGCAGCTTTCTTT. The encoded protein is CASSQGSAAFF. The full variable domain, rest sourced from reference TRBV3-1 and TRBJ1-1, is DTAVSQTPKYLVTQMGNDKSIKCEQNLGHDTMYWYKQDSKKFLKIMFSYNNKELIINETVPNRFSPKSPDKAHLNLHINSLELGDSAVYFCASSQGSAAFFGQGTRLTVV.

The chain links TRBV5-4 to TRBJ2-1; D uncertain. The V gene lost 0 bases and the J gene lost 11 bases, with 15 bases spanning the gap. The CDR3 is 14 amino acids. Germline lookup yields CDR1 SGHNT and CDR2 YYREEE (reference sequence). The CDR3 sequence: CASSLVSRIGKQFF. For the CDR3, the DNA is TGTGCCAGCAGCTTGGTTTCAAGGATCGGTAAGCAGTTCTTC.

This clonotype was counted ten times or more. This chain joins TRBV27 and TRBJ1-1, with D maybe TRBD1 (5 bases). V lost 3 bases and J lost 3, with 17 bases in between. CDR1 MNHEY and CDR2 SMNVEV come from the germline V gene (reference sequence). This CDR3 contains 16 residues. The CDR3 sequence is CASSLGPGARDTEAFF. CDR3 DNA sequence: TGTGCCAGCAGTTTGGGGCCCGGGGCTCGAGACACTGAAGCTTTCTTT.